This record concerns one TCR beta chain sequence. Antigen specificity is unknown. Per the germline V gene, CDR1 is SGDLS and CDR2 is YYNGEE. The CDR3 totals 16 residues. Trimming took 0 bases from V and 2 from J; bases not matched to a gene: 5. TCRdb re-analysed the 5' RACE reads in MiXCR, keeping a single row per CDR3 protein. Here the sample spans 250,000 or so distinct CDR3 sequences, about a sixth being singletons. The data belong to a study of T-cell memory formation after mild COVID-19. Across the study: TCR clusters were mostly confined to one donor each. Regarding the study as a whole: Contracting CD4+ clones were located mainly in CM and EM, and CD8+ clones in EMRA. In pre-infection memory, a portion of responding clones appeared, which suggested that cross-reactive memory joined.

The sequencing sample was made of PBMCs or a T cell subset sorted from them (not recorded which). The clonotype was recovered from a man between 18 and 35 years old who had mild COVID-19 (a few samples of this study predate the infection). Cell type and time point are not known. V is TRBV9 and J is TRBJ2-7, with TRBD2 matching over 10 bases. CDR3 loop: CASSVASGGATYEQYV. CDR3 nucleotides: TGTGCCAGCAGCGTAGCCAGCGGGGGGGCCACCTACGAGCAGTACGTC.